This TCR beta chain was found in a study of cytomegalovirus exposure and HLA in healthy donors. Germline lookup yields CDR1 KGHSH and CDR2 LQKENI. The CDR3 consists of 17 residues. Trimming shortened V by 1 base and J by 0 bases, and 13 bases separated the two germline ends. PCR primers comprised 60 Vbeta and 13 Jbeta primers. TCRdb's copy holds only in-frame clones and misses some; the assay was immunoSEQ multiplex PCR. The sample lists fewer than 50,000 clones, approximately 57% occurring once. Source material: PBMCs. This receptor was taken from a man in his sixties in good health and CMV-seropositive. This chain joins TRBV18 and TRBJ1-5; weak D call: TRBD1 (6 bases). CDR3 sequence: CASSPHSRTDSNQPQHF. In DNA form, the CDR3 reads TGTGCCAGCTCACCACACAGCCGGACAGATAGCAATCAGCCCCAGCATTTT. The variable domain in full, completed from reference TRBV18 and TRBJ1-5, reads NAGVMQNPRHLVRRRGQEARLRCSPMKGHSHVYWYRQLPEEGLKFMVYLQKENIIDESGMPKERFSAEFPKEGPSILRIQQVVRGDSAAYFCASSPHSRTDSNQPQHFGDGTRLSIL.